The entry that follows covers one TCR beta chain sequence. The antigen is unknown. Profiling relied on immunoSEQ multiplex PCR, and the TCRdb table lists in-frame clones only, not all of them. The data contain tens of thousands of clones, 83% of them singletons. The source of the sample is a study of radiotherapy plus CTLA-4 blockade in lung cancer. Looking at the study overall: Objective responses were recorded in more than 15% of patients, with disease control recorded in about 29%.

The germline V gene encodes CDR1 SQVTM and CDR2 ANQGSEA. The germline V and J ends were trimmed by 8 bases and 2 bases, with 25 bases remaining between them. The CDR3 contains 16 residues. Study-wide points: Researchers report tumor-derived TCR clones expanding in blood after radiotherapy plus ipilimumab.

This receptor was obtained from a human donor with non-small cell lung cancer who had stable disease on radiotherapy plus ipilimumab. The chain employs TRBV29-1 and TRBJ2-7; the D is unclear. Sequences were derived from peripheral blood, sampled from a patient treated with radiotherapy plus ipilimumab. The CDR3 sequence is CSRAGRARSQTYEQYF. CDR3 DNA sequence: TGCAGCCGGGCAGGAAGGGCTAGATCCCAGACCTACGAGCAGTACTTC.